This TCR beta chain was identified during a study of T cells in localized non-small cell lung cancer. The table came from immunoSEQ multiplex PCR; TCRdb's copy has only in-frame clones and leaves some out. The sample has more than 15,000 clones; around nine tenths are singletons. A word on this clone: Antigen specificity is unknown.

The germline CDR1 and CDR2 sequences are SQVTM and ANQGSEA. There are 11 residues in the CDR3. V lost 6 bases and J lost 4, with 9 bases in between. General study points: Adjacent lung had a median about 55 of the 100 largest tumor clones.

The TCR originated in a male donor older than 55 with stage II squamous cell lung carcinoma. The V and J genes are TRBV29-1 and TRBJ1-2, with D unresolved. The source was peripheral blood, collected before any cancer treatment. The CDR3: CSVRWSYGYTF. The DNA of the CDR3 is TGCAGCGTAAGGTGGAGCTATGGCTACACCTTC. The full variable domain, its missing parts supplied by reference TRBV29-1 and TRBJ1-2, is SAVISQKPSRDICQRGTSLTIQCQVDSQVTMMFWYRQQPGQSLTLIATANQGSEATYESGFVIDKFPISRPNLTFSTLTVSNMSPEDSSIYLCSVRWSYGYTFGSGTRLTVV.